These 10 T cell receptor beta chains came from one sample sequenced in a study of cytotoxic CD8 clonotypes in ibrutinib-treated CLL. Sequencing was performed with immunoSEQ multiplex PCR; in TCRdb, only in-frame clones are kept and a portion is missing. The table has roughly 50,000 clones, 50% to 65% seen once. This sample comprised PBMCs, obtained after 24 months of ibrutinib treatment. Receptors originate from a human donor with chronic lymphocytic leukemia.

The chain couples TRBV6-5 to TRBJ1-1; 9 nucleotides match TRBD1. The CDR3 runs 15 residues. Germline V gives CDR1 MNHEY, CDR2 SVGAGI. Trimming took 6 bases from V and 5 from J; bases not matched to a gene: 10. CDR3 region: CASRLPGQGRTEAFF. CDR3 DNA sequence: TGTGCCAGCAGACTTCCTGGACAGGGGAGGACTGAAGCTTTCTTT.

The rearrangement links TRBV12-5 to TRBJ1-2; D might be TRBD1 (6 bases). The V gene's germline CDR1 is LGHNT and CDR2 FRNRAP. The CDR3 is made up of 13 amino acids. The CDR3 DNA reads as TGTGCCGTGTACGAGGGGGCTAACTATGGCTACACCTTC. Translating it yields CAVYEGANYGYTF.

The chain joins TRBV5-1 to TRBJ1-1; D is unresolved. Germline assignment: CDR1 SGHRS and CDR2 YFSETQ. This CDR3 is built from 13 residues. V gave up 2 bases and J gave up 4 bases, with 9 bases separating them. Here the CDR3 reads CASSFSGGTEAFF. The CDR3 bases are TGCGCCAGCAGCTTTTCGGGTGGCACTGAAGCTTTCTTT.

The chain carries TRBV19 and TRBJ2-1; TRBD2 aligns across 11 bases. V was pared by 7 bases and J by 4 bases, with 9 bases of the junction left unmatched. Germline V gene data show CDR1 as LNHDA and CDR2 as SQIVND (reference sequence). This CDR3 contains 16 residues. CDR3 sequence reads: CASTRYGTSGYNEQFF. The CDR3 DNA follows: TGTGCCAGTACTCGTTACGGGACTAGCGGTTACAATGAGCAGTTCTTC. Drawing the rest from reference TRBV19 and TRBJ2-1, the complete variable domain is DGGITQSPKYLFRKEGQNVTLSCEQNLNHDAMYWYRQDPGQGLRLIYYSQIVNDFQKGDIAEGYSVSREKKESFPLTVTSAQKNPTAFYLCASTRYGTSGYNEQFFGPGTRLTVL.

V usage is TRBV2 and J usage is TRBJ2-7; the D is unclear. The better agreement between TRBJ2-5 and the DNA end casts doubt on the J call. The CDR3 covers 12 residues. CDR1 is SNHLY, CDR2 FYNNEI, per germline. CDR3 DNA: TGTGCCAGCAGTGTAGTTGAAGAGACCCAGTACTTC. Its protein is CASSVVEETQYF.

CDR3 in DNA: TGTGCCAGCAGCTTGCTTGTCCGAGGGGGCACTGAAGCTTTCTTT. Encoded protein: CASSLLVRGGTEAFF. V is TRBV5-4 and J is TRBJ1-1; weak D call: TRBD1 (6 bases). Trimming took 1 base from V and 4 from J, leaving 14 bases between them. The CDR3 covers 15 residues. Germline CDR1 reads SGHNT; CDR2 reads YYREEE (reference sequence).

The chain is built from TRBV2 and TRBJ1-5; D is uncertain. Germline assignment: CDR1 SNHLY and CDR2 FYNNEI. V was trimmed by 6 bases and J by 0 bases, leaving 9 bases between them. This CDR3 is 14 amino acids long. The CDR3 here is CASSSQYSNQPQHF. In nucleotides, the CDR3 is TGTGCCAGCAGCTCTCAGTATAGCAATCAGCCCCAGCATTTT. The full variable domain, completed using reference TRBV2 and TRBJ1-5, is EPEVTQTPSHQVTQMGQEVILRCVPISNHLYFYWYRQILGQKVEFLVSFYNNEISEKSEIFDDQFSVERPDGSNFTLKIRSTKLEDSAMYFCASSSQYSNQPQHFGDGTRLSIL.

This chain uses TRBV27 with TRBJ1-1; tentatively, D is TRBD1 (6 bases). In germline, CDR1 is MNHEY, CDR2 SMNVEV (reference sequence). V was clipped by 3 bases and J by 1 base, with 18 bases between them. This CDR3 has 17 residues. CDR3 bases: TGTGCCAGCAGTTTTCCACAGGGAGGGAAGGGGAACACTGAAGCTTTCTTT. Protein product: CASSFPQGGKGNTEAFF.

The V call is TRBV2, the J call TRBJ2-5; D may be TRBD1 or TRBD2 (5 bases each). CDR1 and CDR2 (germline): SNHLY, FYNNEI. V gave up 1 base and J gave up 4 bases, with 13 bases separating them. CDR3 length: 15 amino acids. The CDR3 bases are TGTGCCAGCAGTGAAGGACGATCTGGGGGAGAGACCCAGTACTTC. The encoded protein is CASSEGRSGGETQYF.

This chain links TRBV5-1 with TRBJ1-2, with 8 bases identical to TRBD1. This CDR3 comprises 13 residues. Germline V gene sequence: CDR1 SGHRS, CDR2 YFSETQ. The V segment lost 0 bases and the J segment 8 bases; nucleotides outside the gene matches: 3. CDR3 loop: CASSLGTGLGYTF. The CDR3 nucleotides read TGCGCCAGCAGCTTGGGGACAGGGCTCGGCTACACCTTC.